A single sample gave rise to the 30 T cell receptor beta chains below, sequenced in a study of sequential checkpoint blockade in melanoma. Data came from immunoSEQ multiplex PCR; TCRdb stores just in-frame clones and leaves some out. In the table there are roughly 5,400 clones, 20% to 30% of which are singletons. Stated treatment: randomized to nivolumab then ipilimumab (arm A) or the reverse (arm B). Sequencing was performed on tumor tissue (inferred from file names), taken from a patient given nivolumab and ipilimumab in sequence. All receptors come from a human donor with melanoma.

The chain couples TRBV9 to TRBJ2-2; D not certain. The CDR3 loop spans 14 amino acids. V was trimmed by 4 bases and J by 5 bases, leaving 12 bases between them. The germline CDR1 and CDR2 sequences are SGDLS and YYNGEE. This chain's CDR3 is CASSLWVLTGELFF. The CDR3, as DNA: TGTGCCAGCAGCCTTTGGGTTTTGACCGGGGAGCTGTTTTTT.

The DNA of the CDR3 is TGTGCCAGCAGAAACGGACAGGTGTATCAGCCCCAGCATTTT. Translated: CASRNGQVYQPQHF. The rearrangement uses TRBV6-8 and TRBJ1-5; 7 bases map to TRBD1. The CDR3 runs to 14 residues. The germline V gene has CDR1 MNHGY and CDR2 SAAAGT. V trimming: 6 bases; J trimming: 5 bases; junction bases outside the gene matches: 7.

The chain links TRBV12-5 to TRBJ2-5, with 7 bases matching TRBD2. This CDR3 contains 13 residues. Germline loops: CDR1 LGHNT, CDR2 FRNRAP. The CDR3 DNA reads as TGTGCCAGCCTCCGGGGAGGGAAGGAGACCCAGTACTTC. It is translated as CASLRGGKETQYF.

This chain connects TRBV5-1 to TRBJ1-1, with a weak D call TRBD1 (5 bases). Deletions cut 0 bases from V and 1 base from J, with 7 bases between. CDR1 is SGHRS, CDR2 YFSETQ, per germline. The CDR3 is 14 amino acids. The CDR3 here is CASSLGGGNTEAFF. Here the CDR3 DNA reads TGCGCCAGCAGCTTGGGTGGGGGGAACACTGAAGCTTTCTTT.

The V gene is TRBV6-8, the J gene TRBJ2-5; 9 bases align to TRBD2. CDR1 and CDR2 (germline): MNHGY, SAAAGT. Losses at the gene ends were 5 bases for V and 4 bases for J; bases not matched to a gene: 8. The CDR3 spans 15 residues. The DNA of the CDR3 is TGTGCCAGCAGTAGCGGGCTAGCGGGAATAGAGACCCAGTACTTC. Protein: CASSSGLAGIETQYF.

There are a few counts of this clone. The rearrangement uses TRBV30 and TRBJ1-3; tentatively, D is TRBD1 (6 bases). V was pared by 4 bases and J by 0 bases, with 10 bases between. The CDR3 sequence is 14 residues long. Looked up from germline, CDR1 is GTSNPN and CDR2 is SVGIG (reference sequence). DNA for the CDR3: TGTGCCTGGATAAACAGGGACTCTGGAAACACCATATATTTT. Residues: CAWINRDSGNTIYF.

This clone was detected a few times. The chain links TRBV19 to TRBJ1-4; no clear D gene. Deletions cut 3 bases from V and 2 bases from J, with 13 bases between. CDR3 length: 16 residues. Germline values: CDR1 LNHDA, CDR2 SQIVND (reference sequence). CDR3 region: CASSMGSTPTNEKLFF. CDR3 in DNA: TGTGCCAGTAGTATGGGATCGACCCCTACTAATGAAAAACTGTTTTTT.

This clone was counted only a few times. The V and J genes are TRBV11-3 and TRBJ2-3, with 7 bases matching TRBD2. CDR1 SGHNT and CDR2 YENEEA come from the germline V gene. V shed 3 bases and J 4 bases; nucleotides not matched to a gene: 13. The CDR3 has 17 amino acids. CDR3 residues: CASSFVGTIRGADTQYF. DNA for the CDR3: TGTGCCAGCAGCTTTGTCGGGACGATTCGGGGGGCAGATACGCAGTATTTT. The variable domain in full, with the rest retrieved from reference TRBV11-3 and TRBJ2-3, is EAGVVQSPRYKIIEKKQPVAFWCNPISGHNTLYWYLQNLGQGPELLIRYENEEAVDDSQLPKDRFSAERLKGVDSTLKIQPAELGDSAVYLCASSFVGTIRGADTQYFGPGTRLTVL.

This clone was seen at least ten times. The chain recombines TRBV11-3 with TRBJ2-7; 7 bases line up with TRBD2. The V gene's germline CDR1 is SGHNT and CDR2 YENEEA. J was trimmed by 5 bases and V by 3 bases; bases with no gene match: 13. The CDR3 spans 16 residues. The CDR3, as DNA: TGTGCCAGCAGCTTGGCGGTATCGGGGGGTGTACACGAGCAGTACTTC. It yields the protein CASSLAVSGGVHEQYF.

This chain joins TRBV19 and TRBJ2-5; TRBD1 matches 11 bases. The CDR3 consists of 15 residues. V dropped 5 bases and J dropped 4; count of bases not matched to a gene: 6. Per the germline V gene, CDR1 is LNHDA and CDR2 is SQIVND (reference sequence). The CDR3 spells CASSADRGRGETQYF. The CDR3 DNA reads TGTGCCAGTAGTGCGGACAGGGGGCGAGGAGAGACCCAGTACTTC. The variable domain in full, with the rest retrieved from reference TRBV19 and TRBJ2-5, is DGGITQSPKYLFRKEGQNVTLSCEQNLNHDAMYWYRQDPGQGLRLIYYSQIVNDFQKGDIAEGYSVSREKKESFPLTVTSAQKNPTAFYLCASSADRGRGETQYFGPGTRLLVL.

V and J are TRBV6-8 and TRBJ2-5, with 9 bases identical to TRBD1. Per germline, CDR1 MNHGY and CDR2 SAAAGT. Trimming cost V 2 bases and J 4 bases; bases outside gene matches: 5. The CDR3 is made up of 15 amino acids. The CDR3 reads CASSYQGTGLETQYF. The DNA of the CDR3 is TGTGCCAGCAGTTACCAGGGGACAGGGTTAGAGACCCAGTACTTC.

The gene calls are TRBV19 and TRBJ2-1; TRBD2 aligns across 12 bases. This CDR3 is built from 14 residues. V was pared by 10 bases and J by 2 bases, with 3 bases of the junction left unmatched. In germline, CDR1 is LNHDA, CDR2 SQIVND (reference sequence). CDR3 coding DNA: TGTGCCACACGACTAGCGGGGGCCTACAATGAGCAGTTCTTC. Translation gives CATRLAGAYNEQFF.

This clone is large by share. The V call is TRBV30, the J call TRBJ1-4; 9 positions agree with TRBD1. Germline assignment: CDR1 GTSNPN and CDR2 SVGIG (reference sequence). Trimming removed 0 bases from V and 3 bases from J; junction bases left unmatched: 8. The CDR3 covers 17 residues. Here the CDR3 DNA reads TGTGCCTGGAGTGTACGACAGGGGGTCTTGGCTAATGAAAAACTGTTTTTT. It encodes CAWSVRQGVLANEKLFF.

This clone was observed at least ten times. V is TRBV11-3 and J is TRBJ1-1, with D possibly matching TRBD1 (6 bases). Germline V lookup: CDR1 SGHNT, CDR2 YENEEA. This CDR3 region has 16 residues. Trimming left V 4 bases short and J 4 bases short, with 19 bases between. The CDR3 sequence is CASSSQGGPSGTEAFF. The CDR3 DNA reads TGTGCCAGCAGCTCTCAAGGGGGACCCTCAGGCACTGAAGCTTTCTTT.

This clone has more than one count but fewer than ten. The CDR3 reads CASSQTGERNEQFF. The CDR3 DNA reads TGCGCCAGCAGCCAAACAGGGGAAAGGAATGAGCAGTTCTTC. V is TRBV4-1 and J is TRBJ2-1; TRBD1 aligns across 7 bases. Germline CDR1 is MGHRA and CDR2 is YSYEKL. The CDR3 runs to 14 residues. The junction had 5 bases not matched to a gene; V was cut back by 2 bases and J by 7 bases.

This chain links TRBV11-3 with TRBJ1-2, with D possibly TRBD1 on 6 matching bases. This CDR3 is built from 15 residues. Germline V gives CDR1 SGHNT, CDR2 YENEEA. V gave up 1 base and J gave up 4 bases, with 13 bases separating them. Written as DNA, the CDR3 is TGTGCCAGCAGCTTAGGCCAGGGGCAAAGCTATGGCTACACCTTC. Translation: CASSLGQGQSYGYTF.

This chain uses TRBV15 with TRBJ1-1, with a possible D match to TRBD1 (5 bases). Germline lookup yields CDR1 LNHNV and CDR2 YYDKDF (reference sequence). V lost 0 bases and J 4 bases, leaving 9 bases between the germline ends. The CDR3 totals 14 residues. The CDR3 sequence: CATSRDRTLTEAFF. The CDR3 bases are TGTGCCACCAGCAGAGATAGGACACTCACTGAAGCTTTCTTT.

V usage is TRBV23-1 and J usage is TRBJ1-1, with a weak D call TRBD1 (5 bases). TRBV23-1 is treated as an ORF (open reading frame) with a function not yet certain. Trimming left V 6 bases short and J 0 bases short, with 8 bases between. This CDR3 comprises 13 residues. The CDR3 DNA is TGCGCCAGCAGCGGGGGGATGAACACTGAAGCTTTCTTT. Translated: CASSGGMNTEAFF.

V usage is TRBV28 and J usage is TRBJ2-1; 8 bases map to TRBD2. Trimming at V came to 6 bases and at J to 5 bases, leaving 12 bases not matched to a gene. The germline V gene has CDR1 MDHEN and CDR2 SYDVKM. The CDR3 sequence is 16 residues long. CDR3 loop: CASRRLLAGSHNEQFF. The CDR3 bases are TGTGCCAGCAGACGACTCCTAGCGGGTAGCCACAATGAGCAGTTCTTC.

This clone appeared a few times. The V call is TRBV6-8, the J call TRBJ1-1; a possible D gene is TRBD1 (6 bases). The germline V and J ends were trimmed by 6 bases and 1 base, with 12 bases remaining between them. There are 14 residues in the CDR3. Germline V gives CDR1 MNHGY, CDR2 SAAAGT. DNA of the CDR3: TGTGCCAGCAGGAATACAGGGACGAACACTGAAGCTTTCTTT. It specifies CASRNTGTNTEAFF.

By share, this clone ranks as medium-sized. This sequence joins TRBV6-8 and TRBJ1-4; TRBD1 matches 9 bases. V lost 5 bases to trimming and J lost 7 bases; unmatched junction nucleotides: 14. The CDR3 length is 17 residues. Germline lookup yields CDR1 MNHGY and CDR2 SAAAGT. CDR3 in amino acids: CASSRDRGNRLSEKLFF. In DNA form, the CDR3 reads TGTGCCAGCAGTCGTGACAGGGGGAATAGATTAAGTGAAAAACTGTTTTTT.

Within the sample, this clone is medium-sized (0.01 to 0.1%). V and J are TRBV14 and TRBJ1-1; a possible D gene is TRBD1 (6 bases). This CDR3 contains 15 residues. Deletions cut 1 base from V and 1 base from J, with 10 bases between. The germline CDR1 and CDR2 sequences are SGHDN and FVKESK. The CDR3 spells CASSQGQGQNTEAFF. The CDR3 DNA reads TGTGCCAGCAGCCAAGGGCAGGGACAGAACACTGAAGCTTTCTTT. Looking up the rest from reference TRBV14 and TRBJ1-1 gives the full variable domain: EAGVTQFPSHSVIEKGQTVTLRCDPISGHDNLYWYRRVMGKEIKFLLHFVKESKQDESGMPNNRFLAERTGGTYSTLKVQPAELEDSGVYFCASSQGQGQNTEAFFGQGTRLTVV.

There are a few counts of this clone. The chain is built from TRBV28 and TRBJ2-3, with TRBD1 matching 9 bases. The CDR3 is made up of 15 amino acids. V trimming: 6 bases; J trimming: 5 bases; junction bases outside the gene matches: 9. Germline V gene data show CDR1 as MDHEN and CDR2 as SYDVKM. This CDR3 reads CASRSNRGLIDTQYF. The CDR3 DNA reads TGTGCCAGCAGGTCCAACAGGGGGCTTATAGATACGCAGTATTTT.

There are a few counts of this clone. This chain joins TRBV9 and TRBJ1-3; TRBD1 might be the D (5 bases). Germline V gives CDR1 SGDLS, CDR2 YYNGEE. The CDR3 is made up of 15 amino acids. V was shortened by 2 bases and J by 0 bases, with 9 bases between the two germline ends. Written as DNA, the CDR3 is TGTGCCAGCAGCGTCCGGGGGTACTCTGGAAACACCATATATTTT. Protein product: CASSVRGYSGNTIYF.

V gene TRBV29-1 combines with J gene TRBJ1-2; the D is unclear. Germline V CDR1 and CDR2: SQVTM, ANQGSEA. The CDR3 totals 13 residues. This CDR3 is CLYYHFGRYGYTF. In DNA, the CDR3 is TGCCTATACTACCACTTCGGAAGATATGGCTACACCTTC.

This clone was detected only a few times. The chain combines TRBV15 with TRBJ2-5; D is possibly TRBD1 (5 bases). The ends were cut back, 1 base at V and 5 bases at J, with 14 bases in the middle. Per the germline V gene, CDR1 is LNHNV and CDR2 is YYDKDF (reference sequence). The CDR3 has 15 amino acids. CDR3 sequence reads: CATSRATDRRETQYF. The CDR3, as DNA: TGTGCCACCAGCAGAGCGACAGACCGAAGGGAGACCCAGTACTTC.

This rearrangement joins TRBV5-1 to TRBJ2-2, with 8 nucleotides matching TRBD1. V lost 9 bases to trimming and J lost 6 bases; unmatched junction nucleotides: 13. This CDR3 has 15 amino acids. CDR1 SGHRS and CDR2 YFSETQ come from the germline V gene. CDR3 residues: CATFGGTGNAGELFF. CDR3 DNA: TGCGCCACCTTTGGGGGGACAGGAAACGCCGGGGAGCTGTTTTTT.

This clone has more than one count but fewer than ten. The CDR3 nucleotides read TGTGCCAGCAGCCCGGGGGGGGGCCATCAGCCCCAGCATTTT. Translation gives CASSPGGGHQPQHF. The chain employs TRBV28 and TRBJ1-5; weak D call: TRBD1 (6 bases). Germline V gene sequence: CDR1 MDHEN, CDR2 SYDVKM. This CDR3 has 14 residues. The V end was cut by 6 bases, the J end by 5 bases, with 14 bases between.

This CDR3 is CASSGIPTGANSPLHF. The CDR3 nucleotides read TGCGCCAGCAGCGGGATCCCCACAGGCGCGAATTCACCCCTCCACTTT. This chain links TRBV5-1 with TRBJ1-6, with a tentative D call TRBD1 (5 bases). CDR1 SGHRS and CDR2 YFSETQ come from the germline V gene. This CDR3 contains 16 residues. Trimming stripped 4 bases from V and 7 bases from J, with 18 bases between.

The CDR3 DNA follows: TGTGCCAGTAGTCACCGGGTCATAAACTCCGGGGAGCTGTTTTTT. It encodes CASSHRVINSGELFF. The chain carries TRBV19 and TRBJ2-2, with D hard to call. Trimming took 5 bases from V and 6 from J, leaving 16 bases between them. In germline, CDR1 is LNHDA, CDR2 SQIVND (reference sequence). CDR3 length: 15 amino acids. Full variable domain (rest looked up from reference TRBV19 and TRBJ2-2): DGGITQSPKYLFRKEGQNVTLSCEQNLNHDAMYWYRQDPGQGLRLIYYSQIVNDFQKGDIAEGYSVSREKKESFPLTVTSAQKNPTAFYLCASSHRVINSGELFFGEGSRLTVL.